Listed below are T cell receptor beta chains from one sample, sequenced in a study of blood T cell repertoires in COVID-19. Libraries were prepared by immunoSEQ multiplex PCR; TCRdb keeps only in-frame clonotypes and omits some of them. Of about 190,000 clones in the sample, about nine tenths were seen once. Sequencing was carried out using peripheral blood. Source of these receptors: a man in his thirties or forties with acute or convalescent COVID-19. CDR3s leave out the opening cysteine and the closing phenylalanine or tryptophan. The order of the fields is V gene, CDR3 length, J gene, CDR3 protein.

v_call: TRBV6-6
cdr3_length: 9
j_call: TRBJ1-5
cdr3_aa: ASRYNQPQH

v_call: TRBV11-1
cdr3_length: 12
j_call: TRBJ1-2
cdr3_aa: ASSSDRATYGYT

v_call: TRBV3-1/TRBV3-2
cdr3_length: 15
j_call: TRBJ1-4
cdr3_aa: ASSQAFRGPTNEKLF

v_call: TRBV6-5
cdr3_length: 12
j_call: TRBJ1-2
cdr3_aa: ASRRDRENYGYT

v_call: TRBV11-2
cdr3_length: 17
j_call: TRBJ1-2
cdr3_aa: ASSLGFILRTEGLYGYT

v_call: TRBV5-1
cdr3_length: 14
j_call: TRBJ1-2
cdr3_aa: ASSLDGTTINYGYT

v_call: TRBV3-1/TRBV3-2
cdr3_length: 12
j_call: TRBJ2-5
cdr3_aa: ASSRNGLQETQY

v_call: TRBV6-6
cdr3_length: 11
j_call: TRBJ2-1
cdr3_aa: ASSKGQHNEQF

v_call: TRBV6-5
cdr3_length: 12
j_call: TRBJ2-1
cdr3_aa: ATQMASGNNEQF

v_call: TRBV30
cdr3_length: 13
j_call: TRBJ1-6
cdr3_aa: AWSGTTGADSPLH

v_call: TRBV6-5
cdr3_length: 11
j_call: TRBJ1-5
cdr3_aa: ASRTGGDQPQH

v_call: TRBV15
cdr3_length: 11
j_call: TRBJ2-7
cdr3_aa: ATSWDRDYEQY

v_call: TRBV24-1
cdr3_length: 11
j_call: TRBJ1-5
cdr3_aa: ATSAAGEQPQH

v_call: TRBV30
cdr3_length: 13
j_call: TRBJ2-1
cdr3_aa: AWRGTVSSYNEQF

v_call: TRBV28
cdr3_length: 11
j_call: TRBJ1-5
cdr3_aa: ASSAPGGQPQH

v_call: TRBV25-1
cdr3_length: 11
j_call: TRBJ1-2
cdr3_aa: ASSEGPAYGYT

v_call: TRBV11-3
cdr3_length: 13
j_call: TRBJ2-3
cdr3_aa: ASSSPLGTVDTQY

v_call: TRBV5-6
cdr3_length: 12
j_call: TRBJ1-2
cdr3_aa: ASSLQGFDYGYT

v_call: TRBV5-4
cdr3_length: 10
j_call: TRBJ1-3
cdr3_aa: ASSSTGNTIY

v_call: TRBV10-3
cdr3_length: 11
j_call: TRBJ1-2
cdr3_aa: AIADRYNYGYT

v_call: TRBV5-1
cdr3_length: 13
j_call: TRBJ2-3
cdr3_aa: ASSWTSGGTDTQY

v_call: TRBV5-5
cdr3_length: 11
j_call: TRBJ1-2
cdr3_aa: ASSHLAGPGYT

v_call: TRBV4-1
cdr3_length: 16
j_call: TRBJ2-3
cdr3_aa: ASSQRSSGGAVADTQY

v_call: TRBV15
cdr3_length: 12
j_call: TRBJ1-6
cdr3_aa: ATRADRAGSPLH

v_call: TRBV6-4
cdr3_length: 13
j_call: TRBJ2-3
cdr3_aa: ASIFPRGGTDTQY

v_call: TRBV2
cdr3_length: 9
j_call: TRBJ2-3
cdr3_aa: ASLYTDTQY

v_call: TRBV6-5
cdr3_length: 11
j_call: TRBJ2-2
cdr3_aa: ASRRGATGELF

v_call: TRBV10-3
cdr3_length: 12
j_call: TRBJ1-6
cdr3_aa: AISENSRGSPLH

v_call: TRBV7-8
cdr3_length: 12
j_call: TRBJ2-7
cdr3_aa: ASSPGQLGREQY

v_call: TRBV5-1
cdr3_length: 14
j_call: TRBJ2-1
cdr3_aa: ASSISAAARFNEQF